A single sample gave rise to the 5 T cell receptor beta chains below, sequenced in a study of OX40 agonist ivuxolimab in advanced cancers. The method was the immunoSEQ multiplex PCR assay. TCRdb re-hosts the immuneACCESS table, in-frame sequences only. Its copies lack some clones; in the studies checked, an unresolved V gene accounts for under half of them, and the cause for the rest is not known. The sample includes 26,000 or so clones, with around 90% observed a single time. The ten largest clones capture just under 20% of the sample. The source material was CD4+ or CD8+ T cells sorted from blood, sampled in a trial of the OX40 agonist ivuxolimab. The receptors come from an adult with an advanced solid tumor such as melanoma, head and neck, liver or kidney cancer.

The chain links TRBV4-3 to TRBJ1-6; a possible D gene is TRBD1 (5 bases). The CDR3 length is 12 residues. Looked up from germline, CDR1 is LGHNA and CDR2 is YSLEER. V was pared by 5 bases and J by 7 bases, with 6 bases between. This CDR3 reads CASSYRNSPLHF. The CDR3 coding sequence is TGCGCCAGCAGCTACAGGAATTCACCCCTCCACTTT.

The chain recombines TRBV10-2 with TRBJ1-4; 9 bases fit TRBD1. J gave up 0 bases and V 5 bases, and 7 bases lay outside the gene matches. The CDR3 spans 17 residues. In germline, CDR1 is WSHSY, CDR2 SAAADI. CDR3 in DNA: TGCGCCAGCAGTACCGGGACAGGGACGGCAACTAATGAAAAACTGTTTTTT. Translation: CASSTGTGTATNEKLFF.

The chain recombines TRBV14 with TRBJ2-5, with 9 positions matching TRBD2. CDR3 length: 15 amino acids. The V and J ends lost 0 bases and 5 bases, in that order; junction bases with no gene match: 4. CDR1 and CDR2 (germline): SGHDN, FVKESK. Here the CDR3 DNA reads TGTGCCAGCAGCCAAGATTTAGCGGGGGCGGAGACCCAGTACTTC. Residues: CASSQDLAGAETQYF.

The chain's CDR3 is CASSLGQGLYQPQHF. As DNA, the CDR3 is TGTGCCAGCAGCTTGGGACAGGGCCTTTATCAGCCCCAGCATTTT. The chain joins TRBV7-9 to TRBJ1-5; 9 bases are a match to TRBD1. The CDR3 covers 15 residues. Trimming removed 3 bases from V and 5 bases from J; junction bases left unmatched: 5. CDR1 and CDR2 from the germline V gene are SEHNR and FQNEAQ (reference sequence).

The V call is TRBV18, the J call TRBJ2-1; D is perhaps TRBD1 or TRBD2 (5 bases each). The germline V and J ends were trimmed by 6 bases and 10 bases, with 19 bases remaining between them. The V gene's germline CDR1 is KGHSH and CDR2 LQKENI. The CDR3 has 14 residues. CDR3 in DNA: TGTGCCAGCTCGATCGGGACCGCTTTGCGGGAGCAGTTCTTC. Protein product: CASSIGTALREQFF.